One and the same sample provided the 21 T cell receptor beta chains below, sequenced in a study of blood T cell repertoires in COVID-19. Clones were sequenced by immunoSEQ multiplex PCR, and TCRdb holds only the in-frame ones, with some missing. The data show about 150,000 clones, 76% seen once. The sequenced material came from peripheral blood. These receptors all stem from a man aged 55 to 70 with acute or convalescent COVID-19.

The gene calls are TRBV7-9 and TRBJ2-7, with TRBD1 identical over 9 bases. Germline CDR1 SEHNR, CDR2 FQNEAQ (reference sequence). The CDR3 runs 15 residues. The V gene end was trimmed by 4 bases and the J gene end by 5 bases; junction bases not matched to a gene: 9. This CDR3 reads CASSSTRDRVDEQYF. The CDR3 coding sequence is TGTGCCAGCAGCTCGACTCGGGACAGGGTCGACGAGCAGTACTTC. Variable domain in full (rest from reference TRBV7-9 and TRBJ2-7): DTGVSQNPRHKITKRGQNVTFRCDPISEHNRLYWYRQTLGQGPEFLTYFQNEAQLEKSRLLSDRFSAERPKGSFSTLEIQRTEQGDSAMYLCASSSTRDRVDEQYFGPGTRLTVT.

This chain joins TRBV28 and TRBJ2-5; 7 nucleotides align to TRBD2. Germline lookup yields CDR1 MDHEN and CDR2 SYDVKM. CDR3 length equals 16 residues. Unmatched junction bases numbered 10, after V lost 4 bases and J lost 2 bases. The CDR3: CASSSTSGTRQETQYF. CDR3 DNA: TGTGCCAGCAGTTCTACCAGCGGGACCCGGCAAGAGACCCAGTACTTC.

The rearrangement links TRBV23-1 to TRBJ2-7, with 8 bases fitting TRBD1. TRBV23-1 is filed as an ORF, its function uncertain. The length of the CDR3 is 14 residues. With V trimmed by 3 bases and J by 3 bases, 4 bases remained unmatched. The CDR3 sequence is CASSHETGDYEQYF. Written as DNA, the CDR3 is TGCGCCAGCAGTCATGAGACAGGGGACTACGAGCAGTACTTC.

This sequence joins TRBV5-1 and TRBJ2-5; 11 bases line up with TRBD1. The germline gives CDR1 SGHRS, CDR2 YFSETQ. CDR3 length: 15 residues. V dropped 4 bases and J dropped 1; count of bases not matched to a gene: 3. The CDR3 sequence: CASSTGQGAQETQYF. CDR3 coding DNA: TGCGCCAGCAGCACCGGACAGGGGGCCCAAGAGACCCAGTACTTC. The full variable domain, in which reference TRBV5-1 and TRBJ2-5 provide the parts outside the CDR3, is KAGVTQTPRYLIKTRGQQVTLSCSPISGHRSVSWYQQTPGQGLQFLFEYFSETQRNKGNFPGRFSGRQFSNSRSEMNVSTLELGDSALYLCASSTGQGAQETQYFGPGTRLLVL.

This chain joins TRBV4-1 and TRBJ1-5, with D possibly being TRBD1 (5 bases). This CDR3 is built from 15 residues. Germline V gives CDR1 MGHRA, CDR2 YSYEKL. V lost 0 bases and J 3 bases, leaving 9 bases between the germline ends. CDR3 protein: CASSQDRRVNQPQHF. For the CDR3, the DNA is TGCGCCAGCAGCCAAGATCGCAGGGTCAATCAGCCCCAGCATTTT.

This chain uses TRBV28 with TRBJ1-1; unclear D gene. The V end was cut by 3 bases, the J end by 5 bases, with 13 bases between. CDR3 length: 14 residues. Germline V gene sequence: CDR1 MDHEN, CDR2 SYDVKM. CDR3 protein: CASSFHPSRTEAFF. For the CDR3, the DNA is TGTGCCAGCAGTTTTCATCCCTCCCGGACTGAAGCTTTCTTT.

DNA of the CDR3: TGTGCCAGCAGCGGCGGGACTAGCGGGAGAATCTACAATGAGCAGTTCTTC. Its translation is CASSGGTSGRIYNEQFF. V and J are TRBV9 and TRBJ2-1, with 14 bases aligning to TRBD2. This CDR3 spans 17 amino acids. Losses at the gene ends were 3 bases for V and 3 bases for J; bases not matched to a gene: 5. CDR1 and CDR2 (germline): SGDLS, YYNGEE. The whole variable domain, remainder taken from reference TRBV9 and TRBJ2-1, is DSGVTQTPKHLITATGQRVTLRCSPRSGDLSVYWYQQSLDQGLQFLIQYYNGEERAKGNILERFSAQQFPDLHSELNLSSLELGDSALYFCASSGGTSGRIYNEQFFGPGTRLTVL.

The CDR3 is CASSLVPGGFYGYTF. CDR3 bases: TGTGCCAGCAGCTTGGTCCCAGGGGGGTTCTATGGCTACACCTTC. The chain employs TRBV5-4 and TRBJ1-2, with 7 positions matching TRBD1. V lost 0 bases to trimming and J lost 4 bases; unmatched junction nucleotides: 6. The CDR3 has 15 amino acids. The germline CDR1 and CDR2 sequences are SGHNT and YYREEE (reference sequence).

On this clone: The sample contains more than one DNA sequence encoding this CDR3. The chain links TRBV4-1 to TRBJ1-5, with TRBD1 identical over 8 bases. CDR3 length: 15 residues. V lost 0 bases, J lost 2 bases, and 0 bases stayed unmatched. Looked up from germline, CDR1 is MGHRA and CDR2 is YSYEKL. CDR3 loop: CASSQETGGNQPQHF. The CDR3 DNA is TGCGCCAGCAGCCAAGAGACAGGGGGCAATCAGCCCCAGCATTTT.

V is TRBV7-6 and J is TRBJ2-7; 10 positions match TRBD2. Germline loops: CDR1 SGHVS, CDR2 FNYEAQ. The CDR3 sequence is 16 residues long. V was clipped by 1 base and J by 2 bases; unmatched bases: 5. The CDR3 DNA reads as TGTGCCAGCAGCTTAGTGGCTAGCGGGAGTCCCTACGAGCAGTACTTC. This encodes CASSLVASGSPYEQYF.

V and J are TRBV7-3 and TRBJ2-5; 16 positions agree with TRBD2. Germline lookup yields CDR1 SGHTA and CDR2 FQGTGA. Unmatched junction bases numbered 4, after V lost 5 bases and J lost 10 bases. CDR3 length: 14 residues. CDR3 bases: TGTGCCAGCAGCACGGGACTAGCGGGAGGGGGCCAGTACTTC. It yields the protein CASSTGLAGGGQYF.

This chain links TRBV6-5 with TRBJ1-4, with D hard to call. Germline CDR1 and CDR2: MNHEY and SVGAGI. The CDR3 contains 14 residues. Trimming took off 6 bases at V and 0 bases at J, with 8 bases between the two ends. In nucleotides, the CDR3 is TGTGCCAGCAGGGCAATTCCAACTAATGAAAAACTGTTTTTT. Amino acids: CASRAIPTNEKLFF.

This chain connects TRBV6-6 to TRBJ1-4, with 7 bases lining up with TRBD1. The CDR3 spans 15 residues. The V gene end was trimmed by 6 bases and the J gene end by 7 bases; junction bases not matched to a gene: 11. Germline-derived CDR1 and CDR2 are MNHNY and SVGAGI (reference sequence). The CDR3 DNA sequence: TGTGCCAGCAGCTTTACACTAGACAGGGTTGAAAAACTGTTTTTT. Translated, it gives CASSFTLDRVEKLFF.

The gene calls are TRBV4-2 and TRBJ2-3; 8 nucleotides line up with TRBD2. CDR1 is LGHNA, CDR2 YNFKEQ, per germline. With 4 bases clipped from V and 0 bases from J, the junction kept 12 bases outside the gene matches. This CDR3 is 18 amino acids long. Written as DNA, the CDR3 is TGTGCCAGCAGCCGCGGCGGAGCGGGAGCCCAAAGCACAGATACGCAGTATTTT. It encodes CASSRGGAGAQSTDTQYF.

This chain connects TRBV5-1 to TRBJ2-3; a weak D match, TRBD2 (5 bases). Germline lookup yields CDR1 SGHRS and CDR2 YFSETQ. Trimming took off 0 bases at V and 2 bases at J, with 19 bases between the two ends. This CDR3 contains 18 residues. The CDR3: CASSLGASRIRYTDTQYF. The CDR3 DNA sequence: TGCGCCAGCAGCTTGGGGGCTAGCAGAATCCGTTACACAGATACGCAGTATTTT.

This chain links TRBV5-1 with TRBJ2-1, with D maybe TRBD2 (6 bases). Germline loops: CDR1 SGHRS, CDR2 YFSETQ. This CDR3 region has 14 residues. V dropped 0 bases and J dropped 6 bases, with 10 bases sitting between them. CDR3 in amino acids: CASSLGTGVNEQFF. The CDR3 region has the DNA TGCGCCAGCAGCTTGGGGACGGGAGTCAATGAGCAGTTCTTC.

The CDR3 DNA sequence: TGTGCCAGCAGAACGGCAGGGGGCACCGGGGAGCTGTTTTTT. It codes for CASRTAGGTGELFF. V and J are TRBV7-8 and TRBJ2-2; 7 bases match TRBD1. CDR1 and CDR2 from the germline V gene are SGHVS and FQNEAQ. With V trimmed by 6 bases and J by 4 bases, 5 bases remained unmatched. CDR3 size: 14 residues.

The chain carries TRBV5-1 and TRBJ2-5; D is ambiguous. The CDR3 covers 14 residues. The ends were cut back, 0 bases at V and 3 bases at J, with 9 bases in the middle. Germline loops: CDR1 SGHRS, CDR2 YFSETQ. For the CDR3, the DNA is TGCGCCAGCAGCTTGGCCTCGGGTAAAGAGACCCAGTACTTC. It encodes CASSLASGKETQYF.

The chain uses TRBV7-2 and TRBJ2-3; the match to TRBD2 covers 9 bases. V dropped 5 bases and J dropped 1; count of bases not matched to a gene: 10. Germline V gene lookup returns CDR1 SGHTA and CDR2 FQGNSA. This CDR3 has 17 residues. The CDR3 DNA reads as TGTGCCAGCAGCCCCAGAGGGCCTAGCGGGGGCACAGATACGCAGTATTTT. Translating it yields CASSPRGPSGGTDTQYF.

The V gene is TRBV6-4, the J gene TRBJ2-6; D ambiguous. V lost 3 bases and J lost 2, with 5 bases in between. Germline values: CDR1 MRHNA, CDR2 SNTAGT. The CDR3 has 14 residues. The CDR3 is CASSEQTGANVLTF. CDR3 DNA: TGTGCCAGCAGTGAACAGACTGGGGCCAACGTCCTGACTTTC.

CDR3 loop: CASSSQYVGPQHF. The CDR3 coding sequence is TGTGCCAGCAGCTCACAGTATGTGGGGCCCCAGCATTTT. The rearrangement links TRBV7-8 to TRBJ1-5; D not certain. The CDR3 contains 13 residues. The V gene's germline CDR1 is SGHVS and CDR2 FQNEAQ. Trimming stripped 4 bases from V and 9 bases from J, with 13 bases between.